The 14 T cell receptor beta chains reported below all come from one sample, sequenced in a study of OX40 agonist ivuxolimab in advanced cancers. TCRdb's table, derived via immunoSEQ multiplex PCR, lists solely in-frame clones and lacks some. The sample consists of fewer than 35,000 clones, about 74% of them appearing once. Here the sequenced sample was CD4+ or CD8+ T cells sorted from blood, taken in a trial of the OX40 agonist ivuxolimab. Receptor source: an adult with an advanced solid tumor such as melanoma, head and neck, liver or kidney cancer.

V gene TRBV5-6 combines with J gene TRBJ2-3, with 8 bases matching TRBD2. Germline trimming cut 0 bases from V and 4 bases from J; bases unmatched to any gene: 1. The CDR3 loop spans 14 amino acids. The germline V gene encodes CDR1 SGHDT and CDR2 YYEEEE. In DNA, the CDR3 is TGTGCCAGCAGCTTGGATAGCGGGGCAGATACGCAGTATTTT. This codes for CASSLDSGADTQYF.

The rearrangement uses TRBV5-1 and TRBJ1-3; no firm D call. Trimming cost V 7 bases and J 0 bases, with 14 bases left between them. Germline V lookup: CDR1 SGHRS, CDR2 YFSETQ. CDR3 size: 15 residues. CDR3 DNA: TGCGCCAGCGGGTCGGACGGAGTCTCTGGAAACACCATATATTTT. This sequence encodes CASGSDGVSGNTIYF.

The CDR3 region has the DNA TGTGCCAGCAGCAGGTCCTATGGCTACACCTTC. Protein: CASSRSYGYTF. The V call is TRBV9, the J call TRBJ1-2, with D unresolved. Germline CDR1 SGDLS, CDR2 YYNGEE. CDR3 length equals 11 residues. Between the trimmed V and J ends, which lost 4 bases and 4 bases, there was a span of 5 bases. Full variable domain (remainder filled in from reference TRBV9 and TRBJ1-2): DSGVTQTPKHLITATGQRVTLRCSPRSGDLSVYWYQQSLDQGLQFLIQYYNGEERAKGNILERFSAQQFPDLHSELNLSSLELGDSALYFCASSRSYGYTFGSGTRLTVV.

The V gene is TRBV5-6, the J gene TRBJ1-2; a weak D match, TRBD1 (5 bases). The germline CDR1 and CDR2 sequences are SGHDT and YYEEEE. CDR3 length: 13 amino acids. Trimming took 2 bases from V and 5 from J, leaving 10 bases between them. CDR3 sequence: CASSFVGEYGYTF. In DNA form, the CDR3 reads TGTGCCAGCAGCTTCGTAGGGGAATATGGCTACACCTTC.

Written as DNA, the CDR3 is TGTGCCAGCAGCCCCCGGGTCGGGGGCGCGGCTACGAGCTACACCTTC. This encodes CASSPRVGGAATSYTF. This sequence joins TRBV7-8 and TRBJ1-2, with a possible D match to TRBD1 (6 bases). CDR1 and CDR2 from the germline V gene are SGHVS and FQNEAQ. Trimming cost V 5 bases and J 9 bases, with 25 bases left between them. The CDR3 spans 16 residues.

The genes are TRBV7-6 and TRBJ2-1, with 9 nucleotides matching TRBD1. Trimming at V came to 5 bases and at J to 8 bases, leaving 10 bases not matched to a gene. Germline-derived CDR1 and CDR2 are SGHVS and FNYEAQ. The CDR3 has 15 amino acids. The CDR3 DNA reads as TGTGCCAGCAGCCCAACCGGGACAGGGTGGGATGAGCAGTTCTTC. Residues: CASSPTGTGWDEQFF.

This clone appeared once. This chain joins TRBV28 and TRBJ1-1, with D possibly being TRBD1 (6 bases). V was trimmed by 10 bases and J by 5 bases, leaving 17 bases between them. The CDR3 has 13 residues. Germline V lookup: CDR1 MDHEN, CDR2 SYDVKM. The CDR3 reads CATIGGAGTEAFF. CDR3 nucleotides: TGTGCCACAATCGGGGGGGCGGGGACTGAAGCTTTCTTT. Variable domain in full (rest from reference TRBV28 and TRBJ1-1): DVKVTQSSRYLVKRTGEKVFLECVQDMDHENMFWYRQDPGLGLRLIYFSYDVKMKEKGDIPEGYSVSREKKERFSLILESASTNQTSMYLCATIGGAGTEAFFGQGTRLTVV.

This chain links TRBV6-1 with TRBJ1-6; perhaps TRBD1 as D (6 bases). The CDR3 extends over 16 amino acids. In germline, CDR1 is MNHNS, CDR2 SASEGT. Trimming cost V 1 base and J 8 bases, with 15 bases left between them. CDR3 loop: CASSEVGGRLDSPLHF. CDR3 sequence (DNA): TGTGCCAGCAGTGAAGTCGGGGGCAGATTAGATTCACCCCTCCACTTT.

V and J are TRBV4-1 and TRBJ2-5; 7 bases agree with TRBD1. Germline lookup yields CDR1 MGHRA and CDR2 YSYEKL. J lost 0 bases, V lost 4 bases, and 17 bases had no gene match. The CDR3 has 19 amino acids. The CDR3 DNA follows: TGCGCCAGCAGCCCGTCAGGGCAGGGGGTACAGCAATACCAAGAGACCCAGTACTTC. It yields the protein CASSPSGQGVQQYQETQYF.

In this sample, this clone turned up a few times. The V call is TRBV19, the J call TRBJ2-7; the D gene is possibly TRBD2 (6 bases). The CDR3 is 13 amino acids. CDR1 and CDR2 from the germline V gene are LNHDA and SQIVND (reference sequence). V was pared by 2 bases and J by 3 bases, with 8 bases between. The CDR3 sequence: CASSIRRGYEQYF. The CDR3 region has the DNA TGTGCCAGTAGTATAAGGCGGGGCTACGAGCAGTACTTC.

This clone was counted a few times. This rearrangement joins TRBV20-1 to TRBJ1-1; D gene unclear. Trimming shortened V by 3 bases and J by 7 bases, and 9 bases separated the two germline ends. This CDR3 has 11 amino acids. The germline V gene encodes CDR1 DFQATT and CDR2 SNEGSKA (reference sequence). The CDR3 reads CSARRTDEAFF. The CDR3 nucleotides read TGCAGTGCTAGGAGGACGGATGAAGCTTTCTTT.

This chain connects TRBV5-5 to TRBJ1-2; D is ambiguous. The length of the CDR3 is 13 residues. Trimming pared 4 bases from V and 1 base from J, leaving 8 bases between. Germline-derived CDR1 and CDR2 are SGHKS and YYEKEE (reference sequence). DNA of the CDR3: TGTGCCAGCAGCCCCGAGTTTAACTATGGCTACACCTTC. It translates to CASSPEFNYGYTF.

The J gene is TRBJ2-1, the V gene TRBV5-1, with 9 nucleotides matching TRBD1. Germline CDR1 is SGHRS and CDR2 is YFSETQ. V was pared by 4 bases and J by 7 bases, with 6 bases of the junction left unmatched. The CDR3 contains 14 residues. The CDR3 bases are TGCGCCAGCAGCACACAGGGGGCTGTTAATGAGCAGTTCTTC. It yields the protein CASSTQGAVNEQFF. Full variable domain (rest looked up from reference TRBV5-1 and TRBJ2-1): KAGVTQTPRYLIKTRGQQVTLSCSPISGHRSVSWYQQTPGQGLQFLFEYFSETQRNKGNFPGRFSGRQFSNSRSEMNVSTLELGDSALYLCASSTQGAVNEQFFGPGTRLTVL.

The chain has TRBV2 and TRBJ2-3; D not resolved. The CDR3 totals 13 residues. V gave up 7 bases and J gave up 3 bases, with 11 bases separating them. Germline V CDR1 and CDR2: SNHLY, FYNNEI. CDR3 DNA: TGTGCCAGCACCGGGCGCCTGACAGATACGCAGTATTTT. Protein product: CASTGRLTDTQYF. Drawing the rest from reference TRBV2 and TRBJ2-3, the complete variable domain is EPEVTQTPSHQVTQMGQEVILRCVPISNHLYFYWYRQILGQKVEFLVSFYNNEISEKSEIFDDQFSVERPDGSNFTLKIRSTKLEDSAMYFCASTGRLTDTQYFGPGTRLTVL.